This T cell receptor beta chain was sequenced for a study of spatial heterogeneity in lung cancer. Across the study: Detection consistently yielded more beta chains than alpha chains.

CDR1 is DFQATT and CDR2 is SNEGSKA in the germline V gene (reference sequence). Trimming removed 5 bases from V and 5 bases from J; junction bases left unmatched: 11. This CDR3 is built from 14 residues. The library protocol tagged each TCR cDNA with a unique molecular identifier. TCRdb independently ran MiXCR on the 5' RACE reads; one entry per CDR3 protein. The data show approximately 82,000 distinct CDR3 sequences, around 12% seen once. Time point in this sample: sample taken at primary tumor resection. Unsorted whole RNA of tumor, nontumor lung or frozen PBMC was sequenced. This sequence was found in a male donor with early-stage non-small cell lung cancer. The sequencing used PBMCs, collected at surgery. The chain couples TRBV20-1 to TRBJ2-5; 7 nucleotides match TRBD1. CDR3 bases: TGCAGTGCTTCCCTTATCAGGGGGACGGAGACCCAGTACTTC. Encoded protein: CSASLIRGTETQYF.